The 31 T cell receptor beta chains reported below all come from one sample, sequenced in a study of control samples from healthy donors and cancer patients. The table came from immunoSEQ multiplex PCR; TCRdb's copy has only in-frame clones and leaves some out. The data show about 150,000 clones, under 90% seen once. The material sequenced was blood. The receptor set was obtained from a man aged 25-45 years in good health.

This clone appeared once. The V gene is TRBV27, the J gene TRBJ2-7, with a possible D match to TRBD2 (5 bases). V lost 3 bases and J 3 bases, leaving 18 bases between the germline ends. Germline-derived CDR1 and CDR2 are MNHEY and SMNVEV (reference sequence). The CDR3 consists of 16 residues. DNA for the CDR3: TGTGCCAGCAGTTTGGGCCCCTTAACTAGTATCTACGAGCAGTACTTC. It specifies CASSLGPLTSIYEQYF.

In this sample, this clone turned up once. The V call is TRBV9, the J call TRBJ1-1; the match to TRBD1 covers 7 bases. This CDR3 region has 16 residues. Germline assignment: CDR1 SGDLS and CDR2 YYNGEE. After removal of 4 bases from V and 0 bases from J, the junction contained 9 bases not matched to a gene. CDR3 region: CASSSSGTEVNTEAFF. CDR3 DNA: TGTGCCAGCAGCTCATCCGGGACAGAGGTGAACACTGAAGCTTTCTTT.

This sequence joins TRBV9 and TRBJ1-1; weak D call: TRBD1 (5 bases). Germline-derived CDR1 and CDR2 are SGDLS and YYNGEE. V was shortened by 0 bases and J by 0 bases, with 9 bases between the two germline ends. The CDR3 contains 15 residues. The CDR3 loop is CASSVEGTLNTEAFF. The CDR3 nucleotides are TGTGCCAGCAGCGTAGAGGGGACTTTGAACACTGAAGCTTTCTTT.

The chain recombines TRBV11-3 with TRBJ1-1, with D unclear. Germline V gives CDR1 SGHNT, CDR2 YENEEA. Between the trimmed V and J ends, which lost 1 base and 1 base, there was a span of 10 bases. The CDR3 is 15 amino acids. CDR3 region: CASSLVTGRNTEAFF. As DNA, the CDR3 is TGTGCCAGCAGCTTAGTGACGGGGAGGAACACTGAAGCTTTCTTT.

The rearrangement links TRBV24-1 to TRBJ2-7; 7 bases map to TRBD1. Germline assignment: CDR1 KGHDR and CDR2 SFDVKD. Unmatched junction bases numbered 4, after V lost 3 bases and J lost 0 bases. The CDR3 consists of 15 residues. Written as DNA, the CDR3 is TGTGCCACCAGTGATCACCGGGACAGCTCCTACGAGCAGTACTTC. Translation gives CATSDHRDSSYEQYF.

The chain employs TRBV6-5 and TRBJ1-2, with 7 bases fitting TRBD1. The germline CDR1 and CDR2 sequences are MNHEY and SVGAGI. The V and J ends lost 6 bases and 7 bases, in that order; junction bases with no gene match: 11. The CDR3 has 14 amino acids. Here the CDR3 DNA reads TGTGCCAGCAGCGGGGACAGCCCTAGCGGTGGCTACACCTTC. This gives the protein CASSGDSPSGGYTF.

The V call is TRBV12-3 or TRBV12-4, the J call TRBJ2-3; D remains ambiguous. This CDR3 region has 12 residues. V lost 3 bases and J 4 bases, leaving 5 bases between the germline ends. The CDR3 region is CASSFRPDTQYF. The CDR3 nucleotides are TGTGCCAGCAGTTTTCGCCCAGATACGCAGTATTTT.

The genes are TRBV27 and TRBJ2-5, with 10 bases identical to TRBD1. Germline V gene sequence: CDR1 MNHEY, CDR2 SMNVEV (reference sequence). J was trimmed by 4 bases and V by 6 bases; bases with no gene match: 8. The CDR3 spans 15 residues. CDR3 protein: CASSPGTGDLETQYF. As DNA, the CDR3 is TGTGCCAGCAGCCCCGGGACAGGGGATCTAGAGACCCAGTACTTC.

The CDR3 here is CATSDPGPAGSYNEQFF. The CDR3, as DNA: TGTGCCACCAGTGATCCCGGCCCTGCGGGGTCCTACAATGAGCAGTTCTTC. V is TRBV24-1 and J is TRBJ2-1; tentatively, D is TRBD2 (6 bases). The CDR3 runs 17 residues. V was pared by 3 bases and J by 1 base, with 15 bases between. CDR1 and CDR2 from the germline V gene are KGHDR and SFDVKD.

The chain joins TRBV7-2 to TRBJ2-1; the D gene is possibly TRBD2 (5 bases). Germline V gene sequence: CDR1 SGHTA, CDR2 FQGNSA. There are 14 residues in the CDR3. Trimming took 3 bases from V and 0 from J, leaving 6 bases between them. CDR3 sequence: CASSLGSSYNEQFF. The CDR3 nucleotides are TGTGCCAGCAGCTTGGGGAGCTCCTACAATGAGCAGTTCTTC.

This chain connects TRBV4-1 to TRBJ2-5; D gene ambiguous. V gave up 4 bases and J gave up 4 bases, with 10 bases separating them. Germline V lookup: CDR1 MGHRA, CDR2 YSYEKL. This CDR3 comprises 13 residues. The CDR3 loop is CASSPERGETQYF. In nucleotides, the CDR3 is TGCGCCAGCAGCCCGGAGCGAGGAGAGACCCAGTACTTC.

Written as DNA, the CDR3 is TGTGCCAGCAGCTTAGATCGATCGGCGGGGGCTAGCACAGATACGCAGTATTTT. The encoded protein is CASSLDRSAGASTDTQYF. V usage is TRBV7-6 and J usage is TRBJ2-3, with a weak D call TRBD2 (7 bases). Germline V lookup: CDR1 SGHVS, CDR2 FNYEAQ. The V end lost 1 base, the J end lost 0 bases, and 17 bases lay between the germline ends. The CDR3 sequence is 18 residues long. Supplemented by reference TRBV7-6 and TRBJ2-3, the full variable domain reads GAGVSQSPRYKVTKRGQDVALRCDPISGHVSLYWYRQALGQGPEFLTYFNYEAQQDKSGLPNDRFSAERPEGSISTLTIQRTEQRDSAMYRCASSLDRSAGASTDTQYFGPGTRLTVL.

The chain links TRBV19 to TRBJ1-3; D perhaps matches TRBD1 (5 bases). Germline CDR1 and CDR2: LNHDA and SQIVND (reference sequence). CDR3 size: 14 residues. V lost 5 bases, J lost 4 bases, and 12 bases lay in between. CDR3 region: CASSPGTRGNTIYF. The CDR3, as DNA: TGTGCCAGTAGTCCCGGGACGCGGGGAAACACCATATATTTT.

V and J are TRBV19 and TRBJ2-3; possible D gene TRBD1, 5 bases. The V gene lost 4 bases and the J gene lost 2 bases, with 13 bases spanning the gap. Germline CDR1 is LNHDA and CDR2 is SQIVND (reference sequence). CDR3 size: 15 residues. The CDR3 DNA follows: TGTGCCAGTAGTAGTGTTGGGGCCACCACAGATACGCAGTATTTT. Translating gives CASSSVGATTDTQYF.

V is TRBV7-8 and J is TRBJ2-7; 7 positions match TRBD1. V lost 4 bases and J lost 4; bases outside the gene matches: 4. Per germline, CDR1 SGHVS and CDR2 FQNEAQ. This CDR3 has 13 residues. In nucleotides, the CDR3 is TGTGCCAGCAGCTACGGGACAGAATACGAGCAGTACTTC. Protein sequence: CASSYGTEYEQYF. Based on the CDR3 plus reference TRBV7-8 and TRBJ2-7, the full variable domain is GAGVSQSPRYKVAKRGQDVALRCDPISGHVSLFWYQQALGQGPEFLTYFQNEAQLDKSGLPSDRFFAERPEGSVSTLKIQRTQQEDSAVYLCASSYGTEYEQYFGPGTRLTVT.

The chain carries TRBV19 and TRBJ1-2; D gene uncertain. The V gene's germline CDR1 is LNHDA and CDR2 SQIVND (reference sequence). The length of the CDR3 is 12 residues. V shed 7 bases and J shed 2 bases, with 8 bases lying between them. Written as DNA, the CDR3 is TGTGCCAGTACCCAAGAGAACTATGGCTACACCTTC. Its protein is CASTQENYGYTF.

The chain joins TRBV11-2 to TRBJ2-7, with D possibly called TRBD1 or TRBD2 (6 bases each). With 3 bases removed from V and 4 bases from J, the gap between germline ends came to 22 bases. CDR3 length: 17 amino acids. Per the germline V gene, CDR1 is SGHAT and CDR2 is FQNNGV. The CDR3 DNA reads as TGTGCCAGCAGCTTGGCGGCGGGAACAGGGATGGCTTACGAGCAGTACTTC. Amino acid sequence: CASSLAAGTGMAYEQYF.

The gene calls are TRBV9 and TRBJ2-5; a weak D match, TRBD2 (6 bases). V was pared by 0 bases and J by 5 bases, with 11 bases between. Germline CDR1 and CDR2: SGDLS and YYNGEE. The CDR3 contains 14 residues. The CDR3 spells CASSVAGGYETQYF. In DNA, the CDR3 is TGTGCCAGCAGCGTAGCTGGAGGGTATGAGACCCAGTACTTC. The entire variable domain, with the rest obtained from reference TRBV9 and TRBJ2-5, is as follows: DSGVTQTPKHLITATGQRVTLRCSPRSGDLSVYWYQQSLDQGLQFLIQYYNGEERAKGNILERFSAQQFPDLHSELNLSSLELGDSALYFCASSVAGGYETQYFGPGTRLLVL.

This clone came up a few times. The chain is built from TRBV7-2 and TRBJ2-2, with 9 bases that match TRBD2. J lost 0 bases, V lost 5 bases, and 1 base had no gene match. The CDR3 covers 15 residues. Per the germline V gene, CDR1 is SGHTA and CDR2 is FQGNSA. The CDR3 loop is CASSRTSANTGELFF. DNA of the CDR3: TGTGCCAGCAGCAGGACTAGCGCGAACACCGGGGAGCTGTTTTTT.

CDR3 DNA: TGTGCCAGCAGTGAACCAGGGACCGTCTATAATGAAAAACTGTTTTTT. Residues: CASSEPGTVYNEKLFF. V usage is TRBV25-1 and J usage is TRBJ1-4, with D possibly TRBD1 on 5 matching bases. Trimming removed 2 bases at V and 4 bases at J, with 14 bases between. Germline CDR1 is MGHDK and CDR2 is SYGVNS. The length of the CDR3 is 16 residues.

This sequence joins TRBV9 and TRBJ2-6, with D perhaps matching TRBD1 (6 bases). This CDR3 region has 16 residues. Germline CDR1 and CDR2: SGDLS and YYNGEE. With 4 bases removed from V and 1 base from J, the gap between germline ends came to 12 bases. DNA for the CDR3: TGTGCCAGCAGCCGAAAACAGGGTTCTGGGGCCAACGTCCTGACTTTC. Translating it yields CASSRKQGSGANVLTF.

This chain connects TRBV9 to TRBJ2-2; weak D call: TRBD2 (5 bases). CDR1 and CDR2 from the germline V gene are SGDLS and YYNGEE. V lost 2 bases and J lost 7, with 9 bases in between. The CDR3 sequence is 13 residues long. CDR3 coding DNA: TGTGCCAGCAGCGTTGACGGAGGCGGGGAGCTGTTTTTT. It yields the protein CASSVDGGGELFF.

This chain links TRBV7-2 with TRBJ1-2; 7 bases are shared with TRBD1. The V and J ends lost 1 base and 2 bases, in that order; junction bases with no gene match: 4. This CDR3 is built from 15 residues. CDR1 and CDR2 (germline): SGHTA, FQGNSA. CDR3 sequence (DNA): TGTGCCAGCAGCTTAGGAGGGGGCAGGAACTATGGCTACACCTTC. It is translated as CASSLGGGRNYGYTF.

The chain has TRBV15 and TRBJ2-1, with D tentatively TRBD2 (7 bases). The CDR3 extends over 17 amino acids. Deletions cut 3 bases from V and 7 bases from J, with 22 bases between. The germline V gene has CDR1 LNHNV and CDR2 YYDKDF (reference sequence). For the CDR3, the DNA is TGTGCCACCAGCAGCGAGAGAGGGGGGGTCGATGGGAATGAGCAGTTCTTC. This sequence encodes CATSSERGGVDGNEQFF.

The rearrangement links TRBV19 to TRBJ2-6; 7 bases map to TRBD1. The V gene end was trimmed by 1 base and the J gene end by 0 bases; junction bases not matched to a gene: 9. CDR3 length: 19 residues. CDR1 and CDR2 from the germline V gene are LNHDA and SQIVND (reference sequence). The DNA of the CDR3 is TGTGCCAGTAGTATAGCGGGGACAGCGAAAAGCTCTGGGGCCAACGTCCTGACTTTC. This sequence encodes CASSIAGTAKSSGANVLTF.

The chain joins TRBV24-1 to TRBJ2-5; 8 bases line up with TRBD2. The junction had 16 bases not matched to a gene; V was cut back by 9 bases and J by 5 bases. CDR1 and CDR2 (germline): KGHDR, SFDVKD. The CDR3 runs 16 residues. The CDR3 loop is CATSPGGTRRGETQYF. For the CDR3, the DNA is TGTGCCACCTCCCCTGGGGGGACTAGACGTGGGGAGACCCAGTACTTC.

This clone was detected many times. The rearrangement uses TRBV10-3 and TRBJ1-3; 7 nucleotides line up with TRBD1. V lost 2 bases and J lost 4; bases outside the gene matches: 5. Germline V gene sequence: CDR1 ENHRY, CDR2 SYGVKD. This CDR3 has 15 amino acids. DNA of the CDR3: TGTGCCATCAGTGAGGGGACAGCCCTCGGAAACACCATATATTTT. It yields the protein CAISEGTALGNTIYF.

The gene calls are TRBV27 and TRBJ2-2; D is unresolved. Germline-derived CDR1 and CDR2 are MNHEY and SMNVEV (reference sequence). This CDR3 region has 12 residues. Deletions cut 1 base from V and 5 bases from J, with 2 bases between. The CDR3 protein is CASSLWTGELFF. Written as DNA, the CDR3 is TGTGCCAGCAGTTTATGGACCGGGGAGCTGTTTTTT.

This chain uses TRBV3-1 (or the pseudogene TRBV3-2) with TRBJ2-7; D is possibly TRBD2 (5 bases). V was pared by 3 bases and J by 3 bases, with 9 bases between. The CDR3 runs 13 residues. Germline values: CDR1 LGHDT, CDR2 YNNKEL (reference sequence). The DNA for the CDR3 is TGTGCCAGCAGCCAGACTAACCTCTACGAGCAGTACTTC. As protein: CASSQTNLYEQYF.

The gene calls are TRBV27 and TRBJ1-1, with 7 bases identical to TRBD1. Germline CDR1 MNHEY, CDR2 SMNVEV (reference sequence). The CDR3 is 15 amino acids. V lost 5 bases to trimming and J lost 4 bases; unmatched junction nucleotides: 10. CDR3 in DNA: TGTGCCAGCAGTAAGACAGGGTACGGTGTCACTGAAGCTTTCTTT. Translating it yields CASSKTGYGVTEAFF.

In its sample, this clone was seen many times. This chain links TRBV30 with TRBJ1-2; unclear D gene. The CDR3 has 13 residues. Trimming left V 0 bases short and J 0 bases short, with 5 bases between. Germline values: CDR1 GTSNPN, CDR2 SVGIG (reference sequence). CDR3 nucleotides: TGTGCCTGGAGTGTACAAGCTAACTATGGCTACACCTTC. It yields the protein CAWSVQANYGYTF.